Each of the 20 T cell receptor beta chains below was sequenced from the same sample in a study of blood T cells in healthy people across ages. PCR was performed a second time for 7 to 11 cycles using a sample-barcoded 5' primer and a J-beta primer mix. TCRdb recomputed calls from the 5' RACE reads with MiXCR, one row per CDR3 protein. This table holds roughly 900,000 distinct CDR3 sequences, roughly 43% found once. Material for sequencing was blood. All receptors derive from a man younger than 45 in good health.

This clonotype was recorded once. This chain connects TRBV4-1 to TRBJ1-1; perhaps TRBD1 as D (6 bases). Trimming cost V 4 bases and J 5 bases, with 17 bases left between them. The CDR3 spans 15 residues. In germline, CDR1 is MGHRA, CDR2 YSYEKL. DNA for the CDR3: TGCGCCAGCAGCCCGGACAGAGCGGTGGGGACTGAAGCTTTCTTT. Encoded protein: CASSPDRAVGTEAFF.

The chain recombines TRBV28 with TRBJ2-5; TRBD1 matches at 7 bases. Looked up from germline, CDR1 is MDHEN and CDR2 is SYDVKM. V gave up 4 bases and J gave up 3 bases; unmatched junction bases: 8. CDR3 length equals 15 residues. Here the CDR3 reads CASSSSGQSKETQYF. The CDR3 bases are TGTGCCAGCAGTTCATCGGGACAGTCCAAAGAGACCCAGTACTTC.

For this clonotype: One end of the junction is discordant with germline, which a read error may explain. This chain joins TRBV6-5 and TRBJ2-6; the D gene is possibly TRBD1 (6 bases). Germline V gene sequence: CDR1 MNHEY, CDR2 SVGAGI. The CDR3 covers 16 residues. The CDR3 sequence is CASSDSNRAGANVLTF. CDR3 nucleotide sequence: TGTGCCAGCAGTGACTCGAACAGGGCTGGGGCCAACGTCCTGACTTTC.

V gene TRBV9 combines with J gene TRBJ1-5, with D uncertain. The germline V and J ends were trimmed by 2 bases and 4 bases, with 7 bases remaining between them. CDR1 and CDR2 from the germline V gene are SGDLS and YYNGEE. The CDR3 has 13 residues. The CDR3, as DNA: TGTGCCAGCAGCGTGGGAAATAATCAGCCCCAGCATTTT. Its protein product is CASSVGNNQPQHF.

CDR3 sequence (DNA): TGTGCCAGCAGTCAAAAGAGGGGACTCCGGCCTGGGTACGAGCAGTACTTC. Translated: CASSQKRGLRPGYEQYF. This chain connects TRBV12-3 or TRBV12-4 to TRBJ2-7; a weak D match, TRBD2 (6 bases). The CDR3 covers 17 residues. Trimming took off 5 bases at V and 4 bases at J, with 24 bases between the two ends.

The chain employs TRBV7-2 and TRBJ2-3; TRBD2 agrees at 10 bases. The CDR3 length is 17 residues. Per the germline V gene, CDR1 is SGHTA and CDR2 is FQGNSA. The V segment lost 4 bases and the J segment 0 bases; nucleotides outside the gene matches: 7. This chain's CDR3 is CASSSKRGGLSTDTQYF. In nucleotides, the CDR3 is TGTGCCAGCAGCTCGAAGCGGGGGGGCCTGAGCACAGATACGCAGTATTTT.

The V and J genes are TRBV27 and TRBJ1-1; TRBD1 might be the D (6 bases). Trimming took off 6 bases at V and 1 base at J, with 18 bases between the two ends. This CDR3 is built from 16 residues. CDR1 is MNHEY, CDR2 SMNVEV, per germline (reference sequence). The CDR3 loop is CASSLFGDTSNTEAFF. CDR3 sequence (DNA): TGTGCCAGCAGCCTTTTTGGGGACACGTCGAACACTGAAGCTTTCTTT.

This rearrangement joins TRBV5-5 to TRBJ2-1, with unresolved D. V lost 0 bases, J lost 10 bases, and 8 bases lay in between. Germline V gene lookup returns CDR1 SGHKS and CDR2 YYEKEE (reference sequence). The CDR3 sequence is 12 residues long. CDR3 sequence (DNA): TGTGCCAGCAGCTTGGAACGGAGAGAGCAGTTCTTC. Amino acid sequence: CASSLERREQFF.

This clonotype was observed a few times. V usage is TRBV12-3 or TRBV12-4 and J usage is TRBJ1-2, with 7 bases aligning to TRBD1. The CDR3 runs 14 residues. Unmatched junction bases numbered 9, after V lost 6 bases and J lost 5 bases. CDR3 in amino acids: CASRSTGNEYGYTF. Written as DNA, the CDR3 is TGTGCCAGCAGGTCGACAGGGAATGAGTATGGCTACACCTTC.

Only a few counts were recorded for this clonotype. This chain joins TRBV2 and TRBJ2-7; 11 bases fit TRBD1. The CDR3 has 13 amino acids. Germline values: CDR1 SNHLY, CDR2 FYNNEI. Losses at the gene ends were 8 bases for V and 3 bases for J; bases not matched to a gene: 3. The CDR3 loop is CASAGQGVYEQYF. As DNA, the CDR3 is TGTGCCAGCGCGGGACAGGGGGTCTACGAGCAGTACTTC.

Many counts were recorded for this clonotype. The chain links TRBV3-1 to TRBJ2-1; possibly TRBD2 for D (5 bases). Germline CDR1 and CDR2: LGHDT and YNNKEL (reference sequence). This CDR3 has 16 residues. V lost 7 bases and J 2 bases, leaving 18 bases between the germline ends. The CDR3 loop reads CASNNHAREAYNEQFF. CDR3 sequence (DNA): TGTGCCAGCAATAACCACGCACGGGAAGCCTACAATGAGCAGTTCTTC.

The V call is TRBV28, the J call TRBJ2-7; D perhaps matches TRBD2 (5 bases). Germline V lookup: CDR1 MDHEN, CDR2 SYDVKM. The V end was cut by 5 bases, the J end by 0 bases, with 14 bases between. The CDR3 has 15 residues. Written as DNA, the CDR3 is TGTGCCAGCAGTCCGTGGACGGGGAACTCCTACGAGCAGTACTTC. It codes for CASSPWTGNSYEQYF.

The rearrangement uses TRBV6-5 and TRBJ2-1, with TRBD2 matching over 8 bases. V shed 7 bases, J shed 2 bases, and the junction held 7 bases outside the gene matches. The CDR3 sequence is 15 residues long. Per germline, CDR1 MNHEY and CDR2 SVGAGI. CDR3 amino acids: CASKPPRGAYNEQFF. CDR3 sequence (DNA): TGTGCCAGCAAGCCCCCGCGGGGGGCCTACAATGAGCAGTTCTTC.

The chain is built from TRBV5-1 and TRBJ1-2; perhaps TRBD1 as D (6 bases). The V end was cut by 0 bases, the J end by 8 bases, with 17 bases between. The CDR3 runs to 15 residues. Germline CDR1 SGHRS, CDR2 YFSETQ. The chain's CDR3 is CASSLDGQGNRGYTF. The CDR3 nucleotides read TGCGCCAGCAGCTTGGACGGTCAGGGGAATCGAGGCTACACCTTC.

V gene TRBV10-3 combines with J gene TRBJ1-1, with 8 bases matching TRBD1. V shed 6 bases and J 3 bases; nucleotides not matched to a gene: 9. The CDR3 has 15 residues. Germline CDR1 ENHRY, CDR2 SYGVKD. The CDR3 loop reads CAISGLMDRDTEAFF. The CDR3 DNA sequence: TGTGCCATCAGCGGCTTAATGGACAGGGACACTGAAGCTTTCTTT.

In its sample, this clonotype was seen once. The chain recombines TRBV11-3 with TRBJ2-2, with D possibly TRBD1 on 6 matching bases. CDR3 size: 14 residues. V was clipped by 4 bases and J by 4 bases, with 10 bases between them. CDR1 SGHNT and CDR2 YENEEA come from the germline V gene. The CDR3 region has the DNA TGTGCCAGCAGCTCCTCAGGGGCCACCGGGGAGCTGTTTTTT. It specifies CASSSSGATGELFF.

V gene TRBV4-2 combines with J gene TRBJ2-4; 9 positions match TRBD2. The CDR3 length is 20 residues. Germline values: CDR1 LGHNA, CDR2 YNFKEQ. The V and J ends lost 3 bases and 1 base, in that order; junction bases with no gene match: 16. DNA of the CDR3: TGTGCCAGCAGCCATTCCCGGGGTAGCGGGGGCGAGAAGGCCAAAAACATTCAGTACTTC. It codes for CASSHSRGSGGEKAKNIQYF.

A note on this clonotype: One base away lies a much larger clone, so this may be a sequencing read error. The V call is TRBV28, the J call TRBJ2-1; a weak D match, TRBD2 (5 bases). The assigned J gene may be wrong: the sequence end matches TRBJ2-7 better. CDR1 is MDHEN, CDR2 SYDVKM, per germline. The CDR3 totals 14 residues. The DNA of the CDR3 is TGTGCCAGCAATACCCCGGGATCCTACAATGAGCAGTACTTC. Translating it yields CASNTPGSYNEQYF.

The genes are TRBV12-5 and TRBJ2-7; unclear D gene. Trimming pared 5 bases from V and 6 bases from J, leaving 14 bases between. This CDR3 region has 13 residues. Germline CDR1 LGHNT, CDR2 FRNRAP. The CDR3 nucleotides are TGTGCTAGTGGTCCCGGGCGCCTTGCCGAGCAGTACTTC. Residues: CASGPGRLAEQYF.

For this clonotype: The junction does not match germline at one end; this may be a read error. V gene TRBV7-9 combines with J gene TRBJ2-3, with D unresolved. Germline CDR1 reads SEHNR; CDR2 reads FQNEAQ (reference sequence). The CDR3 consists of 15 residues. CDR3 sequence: CASSLEQDSTDAQYF. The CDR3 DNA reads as TGTGCCAGCAGCTTAGAACAAGATAGCACAGATGCGCAGTATTTT.